The 23 T cell receptor beta chains below were found in one sample sequenced in a study of blood T cell repertoires in COVID-19. Method: immunoSEQ multiplex PCR; TCRdb's copy keeps in-frame clones and lacks some. The data show 65,000 to 95,000 clones, roughly 85% seen once. Sequenced material: peripheral blood. The source of these receptors is a man under 40 with acute or convalescent COVID-19.

V gene TRBV6-2 or TRBV6-3 combines with J gene TRBJ1-5, with D unresolved. Germline CDR1 MNHEY, CDR2 SVGEGT. V lost 7 bases to trimming and J lost 0 bases, with 16 bases between them. This CDR3 has 16 residues. DNA for the CDR3: TGTGCCAGCACCCCAGGAGGCAGGTATAGCAATCAGCCCCAGCATTTT. This encodes CASTPGGRYSNQPQHF.

The rearrangement links TRBV7-9 to TRBJ1-4, with D perhaps matching TRBD1 (5 bases). V gave up 3 bases and J gave up 8 bases, with 13 bases separating them. In germline, CDR1 is SEHNR, CDR2 FQNEAQ (reference sequence). The CDR3 is 14 amino acids. CDR3 in DNA: TGTGCCAGCAGCTTTGGGGGGACGGCAGAAAAACTGTTTTTT. The encoded protein is CASSFGGTAEKLFF.

J is TRBJ2-1 and V is TRBV7-3; D may be TRBD2 (6 bases). The V gene's germline CDR1 is SGHTA and CDR2 FQGTGA. CDR3 length equals 16 residues. V lost 3 bases to trimming and J lost 0 bases, with 12 bases between them. DNA of the CDR3: TGTGCCAGCAGCTTGCTCGCGGGGAGCTCCTACAATGAGCAGTTCTTC. Its protein product is CASSLLAGSSYNEQFF.

The rearrangement uses TRBV5-1 and TRBJ2-7; 7 bases line up with TRBD2. The J segment lost 0 bases and the V segment lost 0 bases, leaving 3 bases of the junction unmatched. Germline CDR1 is SGHRS and CDR2 is YFSETQ. The CDR3 spans 15 residues. The CDR3 coding sequence is TGCGCCAGCAGCTTGGGAGCGGGGAGCTCCTACGAGCAGTACTTC. Its protein product is CASSLGAGSSYEQYF. The complete variable domain, with remaining parts taken from reference TRBV5-1 and TRBJ2-7, reads KAGVTQTPRYLIKTRGQQVTLSCSPISGHRSVSWYQQTPGQGLQFLFEYFSETQRNKGNFPGRFSGRQFSNSRSEMNVSTLELGDSALYLCASSLGAGSSYEQYFGPGTRLTVT.

The chain joins TRBV2 to TRBJ2-7, with 9 bases that match TRBD1. The CDR3 consists of 13 residues. Germline V gene data show CDR1 as SNHLY and CDR2 as FYNNEI. V trimming: 6 bases; J trimming: 7 bases; junction bases outside the gene matches: 7. The CDR3 loop reads CASSADRGWEQYF. CDR3 bases: TGTGCCAGCAGCGCCGACAGGGGGTGGGAGCAGTACTTC.

The V call is TRBV18, the J call TRBJ1-1; D possibly corresponds to TRBD1 (6 bases). CDR3 size: 14 residues. The ends were cut back, 2 bases at V and 6 bases at J, with 13 bases in the middle. Per the germline V gene, CDR1 is KGHSH and CDR2 is LQKENI. CDR3: CASSPVTKGAEAFF. CDR3 coding DNA: TGTGCCAGCTCACCAGTGACCAAGGGGGCTGAAGCTTTCTTT.

J is TRBJ2-1 and V is TRBV9; weak D call: TRBD2 (6 bases). V gave up 3 bases and J gave up 5 bases, with 18 bases separating them. Germline V lookup: CDR1 SGDLS, CDR2 YYNGEE. The CDR3 has 16 residues. CDR3 protein: CASSGGLGTSNNEQFF. Written as DNA, the CDR3 is TGTGCCAGCAGCGGGGGACTGGGGACGTCTAACAATGAGCAGTTCTTC.

A single count supports this clone. The chain carries TRBV28 and TRBJ2-7, with 9 bases identical to TRBD1. This CDR3 is 14 amino acids long. V lost 5 bases and J lost 3; bases outside the gene matches: 5. Germline loops: CDR1 MDHEN, CDR2 SYDVKM. The CDR3 bases are TGTGCCAGCAGTCCCGCGACAGGGGGCTACGAGCAGTACTTC. Residues: CASSPATGGYEQYF.

The chain uses TRBV6-5 and TRBJ1-6; a possible D gene is TRBD1 (6 bases). Germline values: CDR1 MNHEY, CDR2 SVGAGI. V was shortened by 6 bases and J by 9 bases, with 9 bases between the two germline ends. The CDR3 sequence is 12 residues long. The CDR3 region is CASRDSGSPLHF. CDR3 bases: TGTGCCAGCAGGGACAGCGGTTCACCCCTCCACTTT.

This sequence joins TRBV29-1 and TRBJ2-6; 12 positions match TRBD2. V shed 6 bases, J shed 0 bases, and the junction held 12 bases outside the gene matches. CDR1 is SQVTM, CDR2 ANQGSEA, per germline. CDR3 length: 19 residues. For the CDR3, the DNA is TGCAGCGTCCTCCTAGCGGGAGGGACCAAAAACTCTGGGGCCAACGTCCTGACTTTC. It translates to CSVLLAGGTKNSGANVLTF.

The chain has TRBV5-4 and TRBJ2-7; D is unclear. The V and J ends lost 1 base and 0 bases respectively, with 8 bases between them. Germline CDR1 and CDR2: SGHNT and YYREEE (reference sequence). There are 14 residues in the CDR3. The CDR3 DNA reads TGTGCCAGCAGCTTGCGAGGAGCCTCCTACGAGCAGTACTTC. Translated: CASSLRGASYEQYF.

This rearrangement joins TRBV14 to TRBJ2-4; no clear D gene. V gave up 0 bases and J gave up 9 bases, with 9 bases separating them. Germline CDR1 is SGHDN and CDR2 is FVKESK. This CDR3 has 13 amino acids. CDR3 loop: CASSQDLVSIQYF. CDR3 sequence (DNA): TGTGCCAGCAGCCAAGATTTGGTTAGCATTCAGTACTTC.

The chain carries TRBV10-2 and TRBJ1-5; no firm D call. Trimming removed 4 bases from V and 3 bases from J, with 16 bases in between. Germline lookup yields CDR1 WSHSY and CDR2 SAAADI. CDR3 length: 16 residues. CDR3 in DNA: TGCGCCAGCAGTGTATCGTCACGGAGGTTCAATCAGCCCCAGCATTTT. Translated: CASSVSSRRFNQPQHF.

V and J are TRBV6-5 and TRBJ1-6; D is uncertain. The CDR3 consists of 14 residues. Trimming removed 5 bases from V and 4 bases from J, with 9 bases in between. Germline CDR1 and CDR2: MNHEY and SVGAGI. The CDR3 DNA follows: TGTGCCAGCAGTCTAGGGAGATATAATTCACCCCTCCACTTT. Translating gives CASSLGRYNSPLHF.

The rearrangement joins TRBV6-5 to TRBJ2-1, with D possibly TRBD1 on 6 matching bases. V dropped 2 bases and J dropped 8 bases, with 16 bases sitting between them. CDR3 length equals 15 residues. The germline CDR1 and CDR2 sequences are MNHEY and SVGAGI. CDR3 in DNA: TGTGCCAGCAGTTACGGCCAGGACTGGGGGCATGAGCAGTTCTTC. Its protein product is CASSYGQDWGHEQFF.

The chain carries TRBV7-3 and TRBJ2-3; weak D call: TRBD1 (6 bases). CDR1 is SGHTA and CDR2 is FQGTGA in the germline V gene. The V end lost 2 bases, the J end lost 2 bases, and 11 bases lay between the germline ends. The CDR3 spans 15 residues. The CDR3 region is CASSLSRDTTDTQYF. As DNA, the CDR3 is TGTGCCAGCAGCTTATCTCGGGACACCACAGATACGCAGTATTTT.

This clone showed up just once. The chain has TRBV7-9 and TRBJ2-1; 13 bases match TRBD2. CDR1 is SEHNR, CDR2 FQNEAQ, per germline (reference sequence). CDR3 length: 16 residues. J lost 9 bases, V lost 4 bases, and 9 bases had no gene match. CDR3 sequence: CASSSGTSGNLAEQFF. The CDR3 DNA reads TGTGCCAGCAGCTCGGGGACTAGCGGGAACTTGGCTGAGCAGTTCTTC. Drawing the rest from reference TRBV7-9 and TRBJ2-1, the complete variable domain is DTGVSQNPRHKITKRGQNVTFRCDPISEHNRLYWYRQTLGQGPEFLTYFQNEAQLEKSRLLSDRFSAERPKGSFSTLEIQRTEQGDSAMYLCASSSGTSGNLAEQFFGPGTRLTVL.

This chain uses TRBV11-1 with TRBJ2-7, with a possible D match to TRBD1 (6 bases). The CDR3 is 14 residues long. Trimming took 3 bases from V and 2 from J, leaving 11 bases between them. CDR1 and CDR2 from the germline V gene are SGHAT and FQDESV (reference sequence). The CDR3 DNA reads as TGTGCCAGCAGCTTGACAGGCCTAACCTACGAGCAGTACTTC. Translated: CASSLTGLTYEQYF.

This rearrangement joins TRBV19 to TRBJ2-7, with D possibly being TRBD1 (5 bases). Trimming took off 5 bases at V and 2 bases at J, with 10 bases between the two ends. The CDR3 runs 13 residues. The germline gives CDR1 LNHDA, CDR2 SQIVND (reference sequence). The CDR3 loop reads CASSPTGTYEQYF. DNA for the CDR3: TGTGCCAGTAGTCCTACAGGTACCTACGAGCAGTACTTC.

The rearrangement uses TRBV28 and TRBJ2-1, with a tentative D call TRBD1 (5 bases). Germline CDR1 MDHEN, CDR2 SYDVKM. V gave up 5 bases and J gave up 0 bases, with 14 bases separating them. The CDR3 length is 16 residues. CDR3 residues: CASSRYVRGSYNEQFF. CDR3 coding DNA: TGTGCCAGCAGTCGTTATGTAAGGGGCTCCTACAATGAGCAGTTCTTC.

The chain employs TRBV28 and TRBJ1-2; D gene unclear. This CDR3 has 12 residues. CDR1 is MDHEN, CDR2 SYDVKM, per germline. The germline V and J ends were trimmed by 6 bases and 2 bases, with 7 bases remaining between them. CDR3 sequence reads: CASREGNYGYTF. DNA of the CDR3: TGTGCCAGCAGAGAGGGAAACTATGGCTACACCTTC.

The chain uses TRBV3-1 (or the pseudogene TRBV3-2) and TRBJ1-2, with a tentative D call TRBD1 (5 bases). Trimming cost V 4 bases and J 4 bases, with 13 bases left between them. CDR3 size: 14 residues. CDR1 is LGHDT, CDR2 YNNKEL, per germline (reference sequence). CDR3 amino acids: CASSRRDFSYGYTF. As DNA, the CDR3 is TGTGCCAGCAGCCGCCGGGACTTTTCCTATGGCTACACCTTC.

There are a few counts of this clone. This chain links TRBV10-3 with TRBJ1-1; D might be TRBD1 (5 bases). The V end was cut by 4 bases, the J end by 0 bases, with 6 bases between. Germline CDR1 reads ENHRY; CDR2 reads SYGVKD. The CDR3 spans 13 residues. CDR3 DNA: TGTGCCATCAGTGGACAGATGAACACTGAAGCTTTCTTT. This encodes CAISGQMNTEAFF.